Listed below are T cell receptor beta chains from one sample, sequenced in a study of blood T cell repertoires in COVID-19. The table came from immunoSEQ multiplex PCR; TCRdb's copy has only in-frame clones and leaves some out. The sample lists approximately 280,000 clones; around 89% were seen once. The sequencing sample was made of peripheral blood. Source of these receptors: a woman aged 60 to 75 with acute or convalescent COVID-19. Both conserved end residues are part of each CDR3. The D gene is left open where the match is weak. Part of the rows lack a size; the others show once, few, many or a class for expanded clones.

TRBV19	NA	NA	TRBJ2-1	TGTGCCAGTAGTCTCCGGACAGAGGTAGGTGAGCAGTTCTTC	CASSLRTEVGEQFF
TRBV21-1	NA	NA	TRBJ1-6	TGTGCCAGCAGCAAAGCGGGGGGACAGAGGTTTTCCTATAATTCACCCCTCCACTTT	CASSKAGGQRFSYNSPLHF
TRBV2	NA	NA	TRBJ2-2	TGTGCCAGCAGTGTACAGGGGAACACCGGGGAGCTGTTTTTT	CASSVQGNTGELFF
TRBV20-1	NA	NA	TRBJ2-2	TGCAGTGCTAGTGGGCAGGGGAACACCGGGGAGCTGTTTTTT	CSASGQGNTGELFF
TRBV29-1	once	TRBD1	TRBJ1-3	TGCAGCGTTGAGGGGACAGATTATGACTCTGGAAACACCATATATTTT	CSVEGTDYDSGNTIYF
TRBV7-9	NA	NA	TRBJ1-1	TGTGCCAGCAGCTCCCCCGCCATAGGCGGGTACACTGAAGCTTTCTTT	CASSSPAIGGYTEAFF
TRBV19	NA	NA	TRBJ1-2	TGTGCCAGTAGTGCGGAGATTAACTATGGCTACACCTTC	CASSAEINYGYTF
TRBV18	NA	TRBD1	TRBJ1-4	TGTGCCAGCTCCACACAGGGGGTAAATGAAAAACTGTTTTTT	CASSTQGVNEKLFF
TRBV15	NA	NA	TRBJ1-2	TGTGCCACCAGCAGGGACACCGTCTATGGCTACACCTTC	CATSRDTVYGYTF
TRBV10-3	NA	TRBD1	TRBJ2-7	TGTGCCATCACCGAACCCGGACAGGGGGTCTACGAGCAGTACTTC	CAITEPGQGVYEQYF
TRBV11-2	NA	NA	TRBJ2-3	TGTGCCAGCAGCCCCGGCAATGCAGGGTCAAATACGCAGTATTTT	CASSPGNAGSNTQYF
TRBV6-2/TRBV6-3	NA	TRBD1	TRBJ1-2	TGTGCCAGCAGTGACAGGGGACGGGACTATGGCTACACCTTC	CASSDRGRDYGYTF
TRBV24-1	NA	NA	TRBJ2-5	TGTGCCACCAGTGAAACCGGGAGACTAAAAGAGACCCAGTACTTC	CATSETGRLKETQYF
TRBV9	NA	TRBD1	TRBJ1-1	TGTGCCAGCAGCGGCGGGACAGGGGAGTCTTTCCGAACTGAAGCTTTCTTT	CASSGGTGESFRTEAFF
TRBV28	once	NA	TRBJ2-1	TGTGCCAGCATGAAGAGGGGGTCGAGGGAGCAGTTCTTC	CASMKRGSREQFF
TRBV7-9	NA	TRBD2	TRBJ2-5	TGTGCCAGCAGCGTGATAAGCGGGGGGGCCGATACCCAGTACTTC	CASSVISGGADTQYF
TRBV3-1/TRBV3-2	NA	NA	TRBJ2-1	TGTGCCAGCAGGGAAGGAGGATTCAATGAGCAGTTCTTC	CASREGGFNEQFF
TRBV5-6	NA	NA	TRBJ1-2	TGTGCCAGCAGCCCGGGACACCTTAACTATGGCTACACCTTC	CASSPGHLNYGYTF
TRBV9	NA	NA	TRBJ1-6	TGTGCCAGCACAACAAACTCCTATAATTCACCCCTCCACTTT	CASTTNSYNSPLHF
TRBV19	NA	TRBD1	TRBJ1-2	TGTGCCAGTACCCCAAGCAGGGGGAGCTATGGCTACACCTTC	CASTPSRGSYGYTF
TRBV19	NA	NA	TRBJ1-1	TGTGCCAGTAGTATAGAGGGGACTCGGGGATGGACTGAAGCTTTCTTT	CASSIEGTRGWTEAFF
TRBV7-6	NA	TRBD2	TRBJ2-1	TGTGCCAGCAGCTTAGCCGTAGCGGGGGGATTCAATGAGCAGTTCTTC	CASSLAVAGGFNEQFF
TRBV7-3	NA	NA	TRBJ2-7	TGTGCCAGCAGCTTAGGTCCAGGGGGAGGCTACGAGCAGTACTTC	CASSLGPGGGYEQYF
TRBV7-2	NA	TRBD2	TRBJ2-3	TGTGCCAGCAGCCTCGCGGGGGGGCCGGGAACAGATACGCAGTATTTT	CASSLAGGPGTDTQYF
TRBV6-5	once	NA	TRBJ2-5	TGTGCCAGCAGCCCAGACAGGTGGCAAGAGACCCAGTACTTC	CASSPDRWQETQYF
TRBV19	NA	TRBD1	TRBJ2-7	TGTGCCAGTAGTATCGGGGACAGGAGACTATTCTACGAGCAGTACTTC	CASSIGDRRLFYEQYF
TRBV7-9	NA	NA	TRBJ2-7	TGTGCCAGCAGCCAGTCCCTCCCCTTGGGCGCTTTGGTCGAGCAGTACTTC	CASSQSLPLGALVEQYF
TRBV24-1	NA	TRBD2	TRBJ2-1	TGTGCCACCAGTGAGACTAGCGGGAGTGTGAATGAGCAGTTCTTC	CATSETSGSVNEQFF
TRBV5-6	NA	NA	TRBJ1-4	TGTGCCAGCAGCTGGGCAGGGATGGACGAAAAACTGTTTTTT	CASSWAGMDEKLFF
TRBV21-1	NA	NA	TRBJ2-2	TGTGCCAGCAGCAAAGATGGGGGGGACGGGGAGCTGTTTTTT	CASSKDGGDGELFF
TRBV9	NA	NA	TRBJ1-5	TGTGCCAGCAGCGCCGGGAATCGCAATCAGCCCCAGCATTTT	CASSAGNRNQPQHF